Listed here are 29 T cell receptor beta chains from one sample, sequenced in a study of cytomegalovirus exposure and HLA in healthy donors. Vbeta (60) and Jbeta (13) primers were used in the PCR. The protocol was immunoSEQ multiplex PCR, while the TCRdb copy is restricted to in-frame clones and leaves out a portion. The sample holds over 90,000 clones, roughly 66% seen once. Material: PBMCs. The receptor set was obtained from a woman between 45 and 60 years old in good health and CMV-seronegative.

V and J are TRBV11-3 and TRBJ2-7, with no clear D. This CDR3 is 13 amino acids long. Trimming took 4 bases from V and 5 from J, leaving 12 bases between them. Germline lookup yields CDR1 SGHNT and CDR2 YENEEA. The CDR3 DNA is TGTGCCAGCAGCTCCCCTGGCTTCCACGAGCAGTACTTC. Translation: CASSSPGFHEQYF.

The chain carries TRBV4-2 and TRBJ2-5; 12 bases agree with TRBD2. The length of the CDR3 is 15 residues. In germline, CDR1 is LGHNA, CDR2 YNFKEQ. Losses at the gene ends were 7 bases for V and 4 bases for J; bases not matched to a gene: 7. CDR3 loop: CASTRLAGARETQYF. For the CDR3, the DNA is TGTGCCAGCACCCGACTAGCGGGAGCCAGAGAGACCCAGTACTTC.

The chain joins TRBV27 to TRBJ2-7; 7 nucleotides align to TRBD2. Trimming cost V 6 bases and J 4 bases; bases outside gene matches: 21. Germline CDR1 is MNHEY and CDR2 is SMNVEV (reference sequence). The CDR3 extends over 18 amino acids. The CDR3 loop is CASSFGSGGSYIPYEQYF. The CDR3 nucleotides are TGTGCCAGCAGCTTCGGGAGTGGCGGGAGTTACATACCGTACGAGCAGTACTTC.

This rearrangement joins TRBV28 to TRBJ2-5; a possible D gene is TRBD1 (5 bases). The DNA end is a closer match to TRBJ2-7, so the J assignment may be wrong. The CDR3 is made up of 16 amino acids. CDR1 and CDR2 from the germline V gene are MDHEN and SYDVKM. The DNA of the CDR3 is TGTGCCAGCAGTTTATCCAGGGCCCAGGGTTCCTACGAGCAGTACTTC. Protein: CASSLSRAQGSYEQYF.

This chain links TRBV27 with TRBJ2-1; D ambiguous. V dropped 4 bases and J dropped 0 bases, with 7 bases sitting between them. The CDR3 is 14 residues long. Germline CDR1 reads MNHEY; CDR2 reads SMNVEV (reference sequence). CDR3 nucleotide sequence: TGTGCCAGCAGTTCTCTCAGCTCCTACAATGAGCAGTTCTTC. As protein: CASSSLSSYNEQFF.

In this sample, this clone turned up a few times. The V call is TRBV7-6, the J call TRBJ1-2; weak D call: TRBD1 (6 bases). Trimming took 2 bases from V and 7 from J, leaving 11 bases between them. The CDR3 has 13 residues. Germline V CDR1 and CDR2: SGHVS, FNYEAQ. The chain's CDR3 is CASSLPRGRGYTF. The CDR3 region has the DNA TGTGCCAGCAGCTTACCCAGGGGTCGTGGCTACACCTTC.

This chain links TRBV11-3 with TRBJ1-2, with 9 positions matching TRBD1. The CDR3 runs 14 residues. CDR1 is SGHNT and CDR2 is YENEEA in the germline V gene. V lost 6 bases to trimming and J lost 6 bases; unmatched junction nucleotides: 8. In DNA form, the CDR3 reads TGTGCCAGCAGTTCCGGGACAGGGACCCATGGCTACACCTTC. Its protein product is CASSSGTGTHGYTF. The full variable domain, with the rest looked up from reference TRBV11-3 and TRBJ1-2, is EAGVVQSPRYKIIEKKQPVAFWCNPISGHNTLYWYLQNLGQGPELLIRYENEEAVDDSQLPKDRFSAERLKGVDSTLKIQPAELGDSAVYLCASSSGTGTHGYTFGSGTRLTVV.

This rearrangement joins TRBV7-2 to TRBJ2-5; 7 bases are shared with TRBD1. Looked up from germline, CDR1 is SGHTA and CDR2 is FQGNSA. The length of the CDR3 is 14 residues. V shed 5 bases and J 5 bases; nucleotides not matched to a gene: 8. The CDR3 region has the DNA TGTGCCAGCAGCACACAGACAGGGAAGGAGACCCAGTACTTC. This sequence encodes CASSTQTGKETQYF.

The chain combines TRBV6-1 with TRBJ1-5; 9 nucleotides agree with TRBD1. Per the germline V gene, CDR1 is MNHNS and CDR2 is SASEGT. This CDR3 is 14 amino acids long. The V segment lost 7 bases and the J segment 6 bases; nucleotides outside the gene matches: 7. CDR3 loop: CASTGTGGVQPQHF. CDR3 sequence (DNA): TGTGCCAGCACAGGAACAGGGGGCGTTCAGCCCCAGCATTTT.

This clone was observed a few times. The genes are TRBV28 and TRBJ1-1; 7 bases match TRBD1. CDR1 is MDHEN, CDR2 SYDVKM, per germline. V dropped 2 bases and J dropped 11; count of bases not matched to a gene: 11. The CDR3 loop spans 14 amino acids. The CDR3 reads CASSLGGQTLRAFF. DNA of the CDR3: TGTGCCAGCAGTTTAGGGGGACAGACCCTGAGGGCTTTCTTT. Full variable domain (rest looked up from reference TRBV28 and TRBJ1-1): DVKVTQSSRYLVKRTGEKVFLECVQDMDHENMFWYRQDPGLGLRLIYFSYDVKMKEKGDIPEGYSVSREKKERFSLILESASTNQTSMYLCASSLGGQTLRAFFGQGTRLTVV.

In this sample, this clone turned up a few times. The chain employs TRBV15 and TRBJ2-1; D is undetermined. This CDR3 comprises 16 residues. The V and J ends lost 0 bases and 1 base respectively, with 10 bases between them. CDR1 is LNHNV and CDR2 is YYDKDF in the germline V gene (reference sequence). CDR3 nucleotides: TGTGCCACCAGCAGAGATTACGGCAGGTCCTACAATGAGCAGTTCTTC. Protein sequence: CATSRDYGRSYNEQFF.

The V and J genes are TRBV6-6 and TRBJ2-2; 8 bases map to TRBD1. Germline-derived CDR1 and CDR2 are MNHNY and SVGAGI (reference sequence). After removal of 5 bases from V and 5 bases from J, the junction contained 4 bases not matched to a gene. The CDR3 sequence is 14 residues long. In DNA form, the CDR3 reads TGTGCCAGCAGTGGGACAGGAGAAACCGGGGAGCTGTTTTTT. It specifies CASSGTGETGELFF.

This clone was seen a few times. CDR3 residues: CASSPPMLAGGPLKETQYF. In DNA, the CDR3 is TGTGCCAGCAGCCCCCCTATGCTAGCGGGAGGTCCATTAAAAGAGACCCAGTACTTC. This rearrangement joins TRBV7-9 to TRBJ2-5, with TRBD2 matching over 11 bases. CDR1 and CDR2 from the germline V gene are SEHNR and FQNEAQ (reference sequence). The CDR3 is 19 amino acids. The V segment lost 5 bases and the J segment 3 bases; nucleotides outside the gene matches: 17.

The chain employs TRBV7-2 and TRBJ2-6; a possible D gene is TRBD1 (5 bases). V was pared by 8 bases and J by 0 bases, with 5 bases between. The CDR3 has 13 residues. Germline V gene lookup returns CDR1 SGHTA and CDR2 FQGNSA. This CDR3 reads CASGASGANVLTF. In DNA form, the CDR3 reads TGTGCCAGCGGGGCCTCTGGGGCCAACGTCCTGACTTTC.

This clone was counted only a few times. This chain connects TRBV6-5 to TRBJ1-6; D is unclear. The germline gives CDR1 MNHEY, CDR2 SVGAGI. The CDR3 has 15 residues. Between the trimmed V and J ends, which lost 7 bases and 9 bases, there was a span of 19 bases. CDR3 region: CASNFVGRTGSPLHF. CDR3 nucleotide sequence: TGTGCCAGCAACTTTGTGGGCAGGACTGGTTCACCCCTCCACTTT.

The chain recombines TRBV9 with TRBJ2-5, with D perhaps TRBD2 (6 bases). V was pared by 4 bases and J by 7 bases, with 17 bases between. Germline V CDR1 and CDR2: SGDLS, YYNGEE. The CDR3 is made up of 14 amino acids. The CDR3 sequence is CASSYRTRGGTQYF. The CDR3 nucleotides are TGTGCCAGCAGCTACCGGACCCGGGGAGGGACCCAGTACTTC. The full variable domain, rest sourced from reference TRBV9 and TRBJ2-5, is DSGVTQTPKHLITATGQRVTLRCSPRSGDLSVYWYQQSLDQGLQFLIQYYNGEERAKGNILERFSAQQFPDLHSELNLSSLELGDSALYFCASSYRTRGGTQYFGPGTRLLVL.

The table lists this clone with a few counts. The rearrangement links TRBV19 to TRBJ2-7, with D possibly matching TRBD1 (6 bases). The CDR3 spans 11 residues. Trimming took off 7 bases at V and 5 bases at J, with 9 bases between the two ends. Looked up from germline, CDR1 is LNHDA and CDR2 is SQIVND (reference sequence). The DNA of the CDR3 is TGTGCCAGTACCCACAGGGACGAGCAGTACTTC. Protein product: CASTHRDEQYF.

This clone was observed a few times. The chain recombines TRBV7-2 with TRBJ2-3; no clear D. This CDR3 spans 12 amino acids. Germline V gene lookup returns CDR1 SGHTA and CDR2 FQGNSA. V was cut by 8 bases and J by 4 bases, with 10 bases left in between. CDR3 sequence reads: CASGGRPDTQYF. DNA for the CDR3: TGTGCCAGCGGCGGTCGGCCAGATACGCAGTATTTT.

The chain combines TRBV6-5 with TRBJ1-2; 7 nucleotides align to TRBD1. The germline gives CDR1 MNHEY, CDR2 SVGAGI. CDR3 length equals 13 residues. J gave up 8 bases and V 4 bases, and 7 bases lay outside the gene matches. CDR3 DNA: TGTGCCAGCAGTTTCTCCAGGGGGAACGGCTACACCTTC. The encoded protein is CASSFSRGNGYTF.

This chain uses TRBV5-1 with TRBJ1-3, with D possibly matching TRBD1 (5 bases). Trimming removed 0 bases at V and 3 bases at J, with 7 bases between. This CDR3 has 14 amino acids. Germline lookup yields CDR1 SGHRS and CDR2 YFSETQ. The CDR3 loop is CASSLGRDGNTIYF. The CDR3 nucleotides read TGCGCCAGCAGCTTGGGCAGGGATGGAAACACCATATATTTT.

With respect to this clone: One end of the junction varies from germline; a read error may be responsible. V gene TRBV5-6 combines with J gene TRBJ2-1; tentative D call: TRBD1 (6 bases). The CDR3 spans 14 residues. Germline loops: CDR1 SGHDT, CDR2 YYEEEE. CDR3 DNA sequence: TGTGCCAGCAGCCGAGGACAGAGCTACAATGGGCAGTTCTTC. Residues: CASSRGQSYNGQFF.

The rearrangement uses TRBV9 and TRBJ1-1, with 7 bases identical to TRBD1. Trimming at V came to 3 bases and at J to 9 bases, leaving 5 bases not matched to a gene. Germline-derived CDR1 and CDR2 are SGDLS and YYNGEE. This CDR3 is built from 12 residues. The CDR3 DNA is TGTGCCAGCAGCGGATTACAGGGGCAAGCTTTCTTT. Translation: CASSGLQGQAFF.

CDR3 in DNA: TGTGCCAGCAGCGCGAGGACAGGGGAAGTCTACGAGCAGTACTTC. Translated: CASSARTGEVYEQYF. This chain joins TRBV6-1 and TRBJ2-7; 9 positions match TRBD1. Unmatched junction bases numbered 9, after V lost 6 bases and J lost 3 bases. This CDR3 has 15 amino acids. Germline CDR1 reads MNHNS; CDR2 reads SASEGT.

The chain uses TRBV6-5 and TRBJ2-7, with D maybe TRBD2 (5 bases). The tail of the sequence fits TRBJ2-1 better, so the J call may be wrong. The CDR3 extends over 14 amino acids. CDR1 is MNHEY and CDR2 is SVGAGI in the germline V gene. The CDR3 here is CASSYSGVMDEQFF. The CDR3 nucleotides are TGTGCCAGCAGTTACTCCGGGGTTATGGATGAGCAGTTCTTC.

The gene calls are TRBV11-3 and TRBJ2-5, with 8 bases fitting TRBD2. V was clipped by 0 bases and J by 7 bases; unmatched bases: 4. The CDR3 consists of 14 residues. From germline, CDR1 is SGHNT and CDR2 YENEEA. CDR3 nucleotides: TGTGCCAGCAGCTTAGAGGCGGGAGGAGGGACCCAGTACTTC. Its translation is CASSLEAGGGTQYF.

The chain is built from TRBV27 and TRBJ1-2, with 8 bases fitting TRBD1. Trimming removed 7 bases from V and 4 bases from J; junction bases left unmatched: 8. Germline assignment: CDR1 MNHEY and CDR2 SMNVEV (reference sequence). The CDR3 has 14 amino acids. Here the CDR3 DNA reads TGTGCCAGCAACACCAGGGGGCGTCCCTATGGCTACACCTTC. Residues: CASNTRGRPYGYTF.

The CDR3 is CASSLLTSFYNEQFF. CDR3 nucleotide sequence: TGTGCCAGCAGCCTGCTGACTAGCTTCTACAATGAGCAGTTCTTC. The chain joins TRBV14 to TRBJ2-1; the match to TRBD2 covers 7 bases. Trimming removed 4 bases from V and 3 bases from J; junction bases left unmatched: 6. The V gene's germline CDR1 is SGHDN and CDR2 FVKESK. The CDR3 has 15 amino acids.

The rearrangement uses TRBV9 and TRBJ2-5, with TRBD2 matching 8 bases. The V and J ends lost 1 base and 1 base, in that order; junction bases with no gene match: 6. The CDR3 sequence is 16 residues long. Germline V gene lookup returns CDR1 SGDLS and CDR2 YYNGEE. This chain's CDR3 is CASSVLPGGPQETQYF. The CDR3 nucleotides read TGTGCCAGCAGCGTATTACCGGGAGGGCCCCAAGAGACCCAGTACTTC.

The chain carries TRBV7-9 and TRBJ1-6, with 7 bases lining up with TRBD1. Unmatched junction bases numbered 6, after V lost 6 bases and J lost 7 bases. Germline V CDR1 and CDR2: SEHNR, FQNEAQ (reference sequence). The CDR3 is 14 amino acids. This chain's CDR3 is CASSQGQVNSPLHF. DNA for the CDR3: TGTGCCAGCAGTCAAGGACAGGTCAATTCACCCCTCCACTTT.